A single sample is the source of the 12 T cell receptor beta chains below, sequenced in a study of blood T cells in healthy people across ages. A second PCR of roughly 7 to 11 cycles used a sample-barcoded 5' primer and a J-beta primer mix. TCRdb re-analysed the 5' RACE reads in MiXCR, keeping a single row per CDR3 protein. The table has around 870,000 distinct CDR3 sequences, around 28% seen once; the top ten hold 15% to 20%. What was sequenced was blood. These receptors all stem from a woman of 80 years or more in good health.

This clonotype was seen repeatedly, ten times or more. The V and J genes are TRBV6-2 or TRBV6-3 and TRBJ2-3; perhaps TRBD2 as D (7 bases). Germline values: CDR1 MNHEY, CDR2 SVGEGT. CDR3 length: 17 residues. Trimming pared 5 bases from V and 1 base from J, leaving 19 bases between. CDR3 in amino acids: CASSPDSAGARTDTQYF. CDR3 sequence (DNA): TGTGCCAGCAGTCCGGACAGCGCGGGGGCACGCACAGATACGCAGTATTTT.

This clonotype was counted between two and nine times. This chain joins TRBV28 and TRBJ2-3, with 10 bases that match TRBD1. The germline V gene encodes CDR1 MDHEN and CDR2 SYDVKM. CDR3 size: 16 residues. Losses at the gene ends were 4 bases for V and 4 bases for J; bases not matched to a gene: 8. CDR3 sequence reads: CASSSYSGQGSDTQYF. The CDR3 nucleotides are TGTGCCAGCAGTTCCTATTCGGGACAGGGGTCAGATACGCAGTATTTT.

This clonotype has at least ten counts. This rearrangement joins TRBV29-1 to TRBJ2-6; 7 bases match TRBD1. CDR1 is SQVTM and CDR2 is ANQGSEA in the germline V gene. V trimming: 5 bases; J trimming: 0 bases; junction bases outside the gene matches: 7. This CDR3 region has 16 residues. CDR3 bases: TGCAGCGTTATCGGACAGGAAAGCTCTGGGGCCAACGTCCTGACTTTC. Translated, it gives CSVIGQESSGANVLTF.

In its sample, this clonotype was seen a few times. The rearrangement links TRBV5-1 to TRBJ2-5; D may correspond to TRBD1 or TRBD2 (5 bases each). Germline assignment: CDR1 SGHRS and CDR2 YFSETQ. Trimming stripped 4 bases from V and 3 bases from J, with 16 bases between. The CDR3 loop spans 15 amino acids. The CDR3 DNA reads as TGCGCCAGCAGCCGGGACCTGGGCAGAGAAGAGACCCAGTACTTC. Translated, it gives CASSRDLGREETQYF.

The chain links TRBV2 to TRBJ2-7, with TRBD1 matching 9 bases. Germline V CDR1 and CDR2: SNHLY, FYNNEI. J was trimmed by 2 bases and V by 4 bases; bases with no gene match: 3. The CDR3 totals 14 residues. The CDR3 coding sequence is TGTGCCAGCAGTGGGACAGGGGTCCCCTACGAGCAGTACTTC. This translates into CASSGTGVPYEQYF.

This clonotype was picked up many times. The chain is built from TRBV27 and TRBJ2-3; D is undetermined. V lost 4 bases to trimming and J lost 2 bases, with 16 bases between them. The CDR3 consists of 16 residues. Germline V lookup: CDR1 MNHEY, CDR2 SMNVEV (reference sequence). The CDR3 DNA is TGTGCCAGCAGTTCCGACCCGTGGGCGAACACAGATACGCAGTATTTT. Protein: CASSSDPWANTDTQYF.

The chain has TRBV20-1 and TRBJ2-2, with 8 bases that match TRBD1. CDR3 length: 15 amino acids. The junction had 9 bases not matched to a gene; V was cut back by 3 bases and J by 6 bases. Germline CDR1 DFQATT, CDR2 SNEGSKA (reference sequence). CDR3 protein: CSARRQGSQAGELFF. The CDR3 DNA follows: TGCAGTGCTAGGAGACAGGGGTCGCAGGCCGGGGAGCTGTTTTTT.

This clonotype was seen only once. The J gene is TRBJ2-1, the V gene TRBV20-1; 10 bases agree with TRBD1. The junction had 6 bases not matched to a gene; V was cut back by 2 bases and J by 2 bases. Germline values: CDR1 DFQATT, CDR2 SNEGSKA (reference sequence). The CDR3 has 16 amino acids. CDR3 amino acids: CSARFTGTGAYNEQFF. In DNA, the CDR3 is TGCAGTGCTAGATTTACCGGGACAGGGGCCTACAATGAGCAGTTCTTC.

This clonotype was observed a handful of times. The CDR3 loop reads CASSQYSGAPFF. In DNA form, the CDR3 reads TGTGCCAGCAGCCAATATAGCGGGGCCCCGTTCTTC. This sequence joins TRBV3-1 and TRBJ2-1; TRBD2 agrees at 8 bases. V lost 2 bases, J lost 15 bases, and 6 bases stayed unmatched. Germline V gene sequence: CDR1 LGHDT, CDR2 YNNKEL (reference sequence). CDR3 size: 12 residues.

The chain recombines TRBV15 with TRBJ1-6; D call uncertain. The CDR3 runs to 13 residues. Germline CDR1 is LNHNV and CDR2 is YYDKDF (reference sequence). The V end was cut by 3 bases, the J end by 8 bases, with 8 bases between. Written as DNA, the CDR3 is TGTGCCACCAGCAGTTCGTCTTATTCACCCCTCCACTTT. It is translated as CATSSSSYSPLHF. Using reference TRBV15 and TRBJ1-6 for the parts outside the CDR3, the full variable domain is DAMVIQNPRYQVTQFGKPVTLSCSQTLNHNVMYWYQQKSSQAPKLLFHYYDKDFNNEADTPDNFQSRRPNTSFCFLDIRSPGLGDTAMYLCATSSSSYSPLHFGNGTRLTVT.

This clonotype occurred a few times. The junction departs from germline at one end; a sequencing error may be responsible. The rearrangement uses TRBV7-9 and TRBJ2-3, with 10 bases lining up with TRBD2. The germline gives CDR1 SEHNR, CDR2 FQNEAQ (reference sequence). The CDR3 has 18 amino acids. The CDR3: CASGLLSSGGPSTDTQYF. CDR3 in DNA: TGTGCCAGCGGCTTACTCTCTAGCGGGGGCCCTAGCACAGATACGCAGTATTTT.

This clonotype was observed a handful of times. The CDR3 loop is CASSRRAVHGANVLTF. In nucleotides, the CDR3 is TGTGCCAGCAGCCGCCGAGCGGTCCATGGGGCCAACGTCCTGACTTTC. The chain employs TRBV6-6 and TRBJ2-6, with a possible D match to TRBD2 (5 bases). CDR3 length: 16 amino acids. Deletions cut 6 bases from V and 3 bases from J, with 15 bases between. Germline V gives CDR1 MNHNY, CDR2 SVGAGI (reference sequence).